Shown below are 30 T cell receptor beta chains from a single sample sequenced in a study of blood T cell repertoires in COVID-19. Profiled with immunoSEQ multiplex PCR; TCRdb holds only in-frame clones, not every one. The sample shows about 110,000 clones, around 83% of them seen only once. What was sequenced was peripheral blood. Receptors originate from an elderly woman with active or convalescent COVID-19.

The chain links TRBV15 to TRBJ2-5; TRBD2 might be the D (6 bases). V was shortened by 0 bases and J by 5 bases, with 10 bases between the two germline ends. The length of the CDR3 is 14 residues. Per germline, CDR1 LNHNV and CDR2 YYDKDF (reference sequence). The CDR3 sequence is CATSRDTGVETQYF. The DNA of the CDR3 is TGTGCCACCAGCAGAGATACGGGGGTCGAGACCCAGTACTTC. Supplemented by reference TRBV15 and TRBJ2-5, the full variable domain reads DAMVIQNPRYQVTQFGKPVTLSCSQTLNHNVMYWYQQKSSQAPKLLFHYYDKDFNNEADTPDNFQSRRPNTSFCFLDIRSPGLGDTAMYLCATSRDTGVETQYFGPGTRLLVL.

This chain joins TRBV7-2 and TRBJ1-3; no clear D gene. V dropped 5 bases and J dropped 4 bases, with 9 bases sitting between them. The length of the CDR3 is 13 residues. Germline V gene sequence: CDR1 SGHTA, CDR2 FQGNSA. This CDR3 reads CASSPRPGNTIYF. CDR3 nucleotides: TGTGCCAGCAGCCCCCGTCCCGGAAACACCATATATTTT.

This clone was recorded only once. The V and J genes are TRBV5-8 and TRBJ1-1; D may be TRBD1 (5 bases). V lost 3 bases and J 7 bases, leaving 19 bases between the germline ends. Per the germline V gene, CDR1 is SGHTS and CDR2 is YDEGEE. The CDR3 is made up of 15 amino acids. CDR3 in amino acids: CASSWGGVANGEAFF. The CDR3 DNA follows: TGTGCCAGCAGCTGGGGGGGAGTGGCAAACGGTGAAGCTTTCTTT.

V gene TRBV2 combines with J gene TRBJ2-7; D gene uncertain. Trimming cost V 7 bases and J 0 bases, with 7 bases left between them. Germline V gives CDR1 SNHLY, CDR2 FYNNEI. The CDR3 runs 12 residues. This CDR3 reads CASKQTSYEQYF. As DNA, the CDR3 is TGTGCCAGCAAACAGACCTCCTACGAGCAGTACTTC.

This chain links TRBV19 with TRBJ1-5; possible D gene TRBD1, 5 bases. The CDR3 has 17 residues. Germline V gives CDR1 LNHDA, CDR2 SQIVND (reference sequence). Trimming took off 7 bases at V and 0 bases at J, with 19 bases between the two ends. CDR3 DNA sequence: TGTGCCAGTACTAATAATAGGGGCAGCCTTAGCAATCAGCCCCAGCATTTT. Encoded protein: CASTNNRGSLSNQPQHF. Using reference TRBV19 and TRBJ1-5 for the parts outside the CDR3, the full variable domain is DGGITQSPKYLFRKEGQNVTLSCEQNLNHDAMYWYRQDPGQGLRLIYYSQIVNDFQKGDIAEGYSVSREKKESFPLTVTSAQKNPTAFYLCASTNNRGSLSNQPQHFGDGTRLSIL.

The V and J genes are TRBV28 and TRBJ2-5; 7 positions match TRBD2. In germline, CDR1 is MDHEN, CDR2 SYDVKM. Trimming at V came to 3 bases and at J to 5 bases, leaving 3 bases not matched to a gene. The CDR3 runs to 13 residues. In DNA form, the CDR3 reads TGTGCCAGCAGTTTGGGGGGGTGGGAGACCCAGTACTTC. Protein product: CASSLGGWETQYF.

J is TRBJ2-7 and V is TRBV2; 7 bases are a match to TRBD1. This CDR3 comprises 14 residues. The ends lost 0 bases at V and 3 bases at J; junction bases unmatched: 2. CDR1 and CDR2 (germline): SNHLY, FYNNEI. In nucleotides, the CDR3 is TGTGCCAGCAGTGAAGCGCGACAGGGCTACGAGCAGTACTTC. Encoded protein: CASSEARQGYEQYF.

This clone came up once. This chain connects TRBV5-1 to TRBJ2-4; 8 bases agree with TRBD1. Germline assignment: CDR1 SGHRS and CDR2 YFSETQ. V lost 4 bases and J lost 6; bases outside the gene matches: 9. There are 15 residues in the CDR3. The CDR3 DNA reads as TGCGCCAGCAGCGAAGACAGGGGTGGGGGAAACATTCAGTACTTC. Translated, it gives CASSEDRGGGNIQYF.

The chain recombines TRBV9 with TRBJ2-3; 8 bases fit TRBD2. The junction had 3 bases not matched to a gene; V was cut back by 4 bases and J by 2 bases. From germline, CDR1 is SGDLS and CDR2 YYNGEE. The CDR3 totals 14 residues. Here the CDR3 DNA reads TGTGCCAGCAGCCGGGAGGGACCCACAGATACGCAGTATTTT. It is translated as CASSREGPTDTQYF.

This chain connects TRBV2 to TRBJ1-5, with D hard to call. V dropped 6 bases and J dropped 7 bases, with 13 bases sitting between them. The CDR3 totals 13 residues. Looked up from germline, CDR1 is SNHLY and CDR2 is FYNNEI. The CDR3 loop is CASRDFPGQPQHF. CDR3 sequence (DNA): TGTGCCAGCAGAGACTTTCCTGGACAGCCCCAGCATTTT.

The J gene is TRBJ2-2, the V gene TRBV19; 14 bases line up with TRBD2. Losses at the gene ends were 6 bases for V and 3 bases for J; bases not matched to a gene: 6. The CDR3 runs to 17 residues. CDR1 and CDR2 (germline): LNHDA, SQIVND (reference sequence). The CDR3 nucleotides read TGTGCCAGTAGCTCCGGGACTAGCGGGAGTGACACCGGGGAGCTGTTTTTT. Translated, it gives CASSSGTSGSDTGELFF.

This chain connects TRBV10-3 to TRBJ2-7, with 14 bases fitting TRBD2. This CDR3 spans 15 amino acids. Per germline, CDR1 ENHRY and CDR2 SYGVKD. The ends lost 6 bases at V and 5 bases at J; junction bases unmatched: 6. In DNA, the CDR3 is TGTGCCATCAGACCCGGGACTAGCGGGAGTCACGAGCAGTACTTC. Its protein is CAIRPGTSGSHEQYF.

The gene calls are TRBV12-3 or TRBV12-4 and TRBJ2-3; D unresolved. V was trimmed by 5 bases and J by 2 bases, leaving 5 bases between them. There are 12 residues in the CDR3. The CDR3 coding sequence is TGTGCCAGCAGTATATTCACAGATACGCAGTATTTT. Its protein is CASSIFTDTQYF.

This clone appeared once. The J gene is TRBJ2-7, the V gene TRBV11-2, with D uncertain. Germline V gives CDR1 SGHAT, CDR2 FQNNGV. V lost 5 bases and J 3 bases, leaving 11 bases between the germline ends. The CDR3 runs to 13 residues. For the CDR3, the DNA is TGTGCCAGCAGCCCCCGGCCGGGCTACGAGCAGTACTTC. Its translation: CASSPRPGYEQYF.

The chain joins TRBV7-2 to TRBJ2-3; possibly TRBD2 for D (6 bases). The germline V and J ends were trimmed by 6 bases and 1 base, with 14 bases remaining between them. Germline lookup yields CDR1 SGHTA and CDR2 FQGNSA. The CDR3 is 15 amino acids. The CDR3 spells CASRVTSMGTDTQYF. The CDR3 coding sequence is TGTGCCAGCAGGGTTACTAGCATGGGCACAGATACGCAGTATTTT.

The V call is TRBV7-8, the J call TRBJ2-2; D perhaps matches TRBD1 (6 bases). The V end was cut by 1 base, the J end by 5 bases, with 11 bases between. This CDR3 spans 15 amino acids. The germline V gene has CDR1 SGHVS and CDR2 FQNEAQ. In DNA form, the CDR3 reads TGTGCCAGCAGCTTAGTCCCGCAGGGGACCGGGGAGCTGTTTTTT. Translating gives CASSLVPQGTGELFF. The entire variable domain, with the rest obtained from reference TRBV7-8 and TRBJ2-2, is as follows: GAGVSQSPRYKVAKRGQDVALRCDPISGHVSLFWYQQALGQGPEFLTYFQNEAQLDKSGLPSDRFFAERPEGSVSTLKIQRTQQEDSAVYLCASSLVPQGTGELFFGEGSRLTVL.

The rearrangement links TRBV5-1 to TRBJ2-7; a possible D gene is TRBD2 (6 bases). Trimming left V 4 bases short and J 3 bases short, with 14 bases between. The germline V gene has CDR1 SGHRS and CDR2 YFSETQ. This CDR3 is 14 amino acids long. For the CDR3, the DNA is TGCGCCAGCAGCCCCGGGACTCTAAGCTACGAGCAGTACTTC. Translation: CASSPGTLSYEQYF.

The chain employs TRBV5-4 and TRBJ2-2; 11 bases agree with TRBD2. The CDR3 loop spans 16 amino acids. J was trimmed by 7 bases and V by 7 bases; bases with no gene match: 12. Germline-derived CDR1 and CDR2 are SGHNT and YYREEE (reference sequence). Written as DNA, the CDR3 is TGTGCCAGCGCCGGGACTAGCGGATTAGAGGGCGGGGAGCTGTTTTTT. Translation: CASAGTSGLEGGELFF.

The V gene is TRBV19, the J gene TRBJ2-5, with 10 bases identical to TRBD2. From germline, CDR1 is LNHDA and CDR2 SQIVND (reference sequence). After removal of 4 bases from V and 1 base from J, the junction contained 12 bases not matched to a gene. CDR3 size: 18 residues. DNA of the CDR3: TGTGCCAGTAGTAAGCGGACAGGGACTAGCGCGGCCCAAGAGACCCAGTACTTC. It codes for CASSKRTGTSAAQETQYF.

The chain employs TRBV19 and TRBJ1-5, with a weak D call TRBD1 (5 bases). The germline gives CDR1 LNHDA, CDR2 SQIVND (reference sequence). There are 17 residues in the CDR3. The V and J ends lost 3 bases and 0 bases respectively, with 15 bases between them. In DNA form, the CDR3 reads TGTGCCAGTAGTATCCCCAACAGGATGGATAGCAATCAGCCCCAGCATTTT. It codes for CASSIPNRMDSNQPQHF.

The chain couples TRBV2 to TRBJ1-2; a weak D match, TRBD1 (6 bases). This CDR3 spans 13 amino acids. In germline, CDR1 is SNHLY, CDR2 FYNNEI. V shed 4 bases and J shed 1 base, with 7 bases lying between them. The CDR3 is CASSGTVNYGYTF. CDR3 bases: TGTGCCAGCAGTGGGACAGTTAACTATGGCTACACCTTC.

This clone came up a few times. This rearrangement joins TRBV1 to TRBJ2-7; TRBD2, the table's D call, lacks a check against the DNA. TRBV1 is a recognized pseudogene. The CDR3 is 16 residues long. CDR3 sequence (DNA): TGCACCAGCAGCGGGACTAGCGGGAGGTACGCCTACGAGCAGTACTTC. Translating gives CTSSGTSGRYAYEQYF.

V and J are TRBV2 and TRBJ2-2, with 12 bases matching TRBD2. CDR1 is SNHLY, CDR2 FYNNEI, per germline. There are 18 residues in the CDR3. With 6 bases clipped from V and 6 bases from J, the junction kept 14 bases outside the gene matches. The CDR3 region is CASRKTSGSPGGAGELFF. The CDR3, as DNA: TGTGCCAGCAGAAAGACTAGCGGGAGTCCGGGAGGAGCCGGGGAGCTGTTTTTT.

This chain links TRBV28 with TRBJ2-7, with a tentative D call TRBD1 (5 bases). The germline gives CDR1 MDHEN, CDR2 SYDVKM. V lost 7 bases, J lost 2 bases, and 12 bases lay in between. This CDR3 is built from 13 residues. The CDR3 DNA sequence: TGTGCCAGCAACAGGACACCTCCCTACGAGCAGTACTTC. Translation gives CASNRTPPYEQYF.

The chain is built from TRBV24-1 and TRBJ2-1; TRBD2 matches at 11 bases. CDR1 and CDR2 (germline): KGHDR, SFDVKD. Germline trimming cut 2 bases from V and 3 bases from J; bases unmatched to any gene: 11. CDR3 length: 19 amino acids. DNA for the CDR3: TGTGCCACCAGTGATTGGGGCAGTACTAGCGGGAGTCTCTACAATGAGCAGTTCTTC. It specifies CATSDWGSTSGSLYNEQFF.

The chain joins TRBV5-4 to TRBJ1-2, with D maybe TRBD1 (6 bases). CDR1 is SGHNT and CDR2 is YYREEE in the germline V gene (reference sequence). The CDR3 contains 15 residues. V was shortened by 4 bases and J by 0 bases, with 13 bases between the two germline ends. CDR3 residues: CASSLEEGANYGYTF. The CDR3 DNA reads TGTGCCAGCAGCCTTGAAGAGGGGGCTAACTATGGCTACACCTTC.

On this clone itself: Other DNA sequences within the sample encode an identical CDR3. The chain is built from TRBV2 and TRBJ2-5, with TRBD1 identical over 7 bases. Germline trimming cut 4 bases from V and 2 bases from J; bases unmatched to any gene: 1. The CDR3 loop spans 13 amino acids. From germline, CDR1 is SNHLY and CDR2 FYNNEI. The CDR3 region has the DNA TGTGCCAGCAGTGTGGACAGGCAAGAGACCCAGTACTTC. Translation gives CASSVDRQETQYF. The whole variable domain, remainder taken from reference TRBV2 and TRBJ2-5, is EPEVTQTPSHQVTQMGQEVILRCVPISNHLYFYWYRQILGQKVEFLVSFYNNEISEKSEIFDDQFSVERPDGSNFTLKIRSTKLEDSAMYFCASSVDRQETQYFGPGTRLLVL.

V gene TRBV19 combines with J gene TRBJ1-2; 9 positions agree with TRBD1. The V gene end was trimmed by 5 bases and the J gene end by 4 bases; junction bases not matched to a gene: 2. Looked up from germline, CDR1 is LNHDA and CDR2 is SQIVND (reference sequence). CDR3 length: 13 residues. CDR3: CASSATGGYGYTF. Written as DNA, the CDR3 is TGTGCCAGTAGTGCGACAGGGGGCTATGGCTACACCTTC.

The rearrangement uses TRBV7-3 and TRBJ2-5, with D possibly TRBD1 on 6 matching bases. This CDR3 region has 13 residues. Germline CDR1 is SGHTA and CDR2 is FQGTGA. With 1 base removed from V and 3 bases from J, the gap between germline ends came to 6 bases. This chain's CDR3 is CASSLNREETQYF. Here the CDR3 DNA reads TGTGCCAGCAGCTTAAACAGGGAAGAGACCCAGTACTTC.

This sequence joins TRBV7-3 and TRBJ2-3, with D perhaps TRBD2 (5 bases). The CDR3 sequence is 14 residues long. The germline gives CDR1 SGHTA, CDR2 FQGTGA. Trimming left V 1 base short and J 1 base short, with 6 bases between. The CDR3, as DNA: TGTGCCAGCAGCTTAATTAGCGGCACAGATACGCAGTATTTT. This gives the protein CASSLISGTDTQYF.